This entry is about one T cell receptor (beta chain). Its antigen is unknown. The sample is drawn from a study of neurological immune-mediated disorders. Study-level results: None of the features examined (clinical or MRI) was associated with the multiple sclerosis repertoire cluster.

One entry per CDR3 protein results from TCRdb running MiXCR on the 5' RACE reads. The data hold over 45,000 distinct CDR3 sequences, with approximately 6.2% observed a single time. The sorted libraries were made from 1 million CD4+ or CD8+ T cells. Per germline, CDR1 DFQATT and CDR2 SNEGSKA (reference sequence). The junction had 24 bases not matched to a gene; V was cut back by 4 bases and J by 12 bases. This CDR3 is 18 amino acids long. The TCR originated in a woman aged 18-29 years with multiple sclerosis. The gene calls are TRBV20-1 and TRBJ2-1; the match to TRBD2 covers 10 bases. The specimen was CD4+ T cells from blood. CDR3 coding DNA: TGCAGTGCTAATCCTAGCGGGAGAAGGGTGGGGCCCACAGATACGCAGTTCTTC. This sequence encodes CSANPSGRRVGPTDTQFF.